Listed here is a single T cell receptor (beta chain). This entry comes from a study of blood T cell repertoires in COVID-19. Whole-study context: Samples came from the United States, Italy and Spain, spanning acute and convalescent COVID-19.

This study enrolled people aged about 18 to 90 from under 25 US geographic areas. What the recovered Cohort 3 donors had was two negative PCRs, clearance, or symptom resolution. Original analysis: Reference gene primers were amplified, and this amplification served to estimate nucleated cell counts. The assay was immunoSEQ multiplex PCR, and TCRdb's table has in-frame clones only and misses some. For V, J and clone size, that table is used; D and trimming come from the DNA. The sample carries hundreds of thousands of clones, about 85% recorded once. Germline CDR1 GTSNPN, CDR2 SVGIG (reference sequence). CDR3 size: 14 residues. The V end lost 0 bases, the J end lost 4 bases, and 9 bases lay between the germline ends.

This chain links TRBV30 with TRBJ1-4; D is uncertain. This receptor was identified in a man aged 35 to 55 who had recovered from COVID-19. The sequenced material came from PBMCs or T cells enriched from blood (not recorded which). The CDR3 here is CAWSVSPLNEKLFF. The CDR3 region has the DNA TGTGCCTGGAGTGTATCCCCCCTTAATGAAAAACTGTTTTTT.